The 4 T cell receptor beta chains presented below share a single source sample, sequenced in a study of blood T cell repertoires in COVID-19. The protocol was immunoSEQ multiplex PCR, while the TCRdb copy is restricted to in-frame clones and leaves out a portion. Of about 88,000 clones in the sample, about 82% are singletons; the top ten hold under 30%. Sequencing was carried out using peripheral blood. Receptors originate from a human donor in a cohort sampled during active COVID-19.

This clone appeared a single time. The chain joins TRBV4-3 to TRBJ2-7; a weak D match, TRBD2 (5 bases). The CDR3 is 14 amino acids. V shed 3 bases and J shed 6 bases, with 15 bases lying between them. Germline CDR1 is LGHNA and CDR2 is YSLEER. In nucleotides, the CDR3 is TGCGCCAGCAGCCAGGGCCGATTGAGGGCCGAGCAGTACTTC. The encoded protein is CASSQGRLRAEQYF.

V and J are TRBV6-5 and TRBJ1-4, with D possibly being TRBD1 (5 bases). V was clipped by 6 bases and J by 4 bases, with 12 bases between them. This CDR3 is built from 14 residues. From germline, CDR1 is MNHEY and CDR2 SVGAGI. As DNA, the CDR3 is TGTGCCAGCAGGACAGCGAACTTTAATGAAAAACTGTTTTTT. Its protein is CASRTANFNEKLFF.

This sequence joins TRBV12-3 or TRBV12-4 and TRBJ1-2; the match to TRBD1 covers 8 bases. Trimming at V came to 3 bases and at J to 8 bases, leaving 5 bases not matched to a gene. The length of the CDR3 is 13 residues. CDR3 region: CASSFNRGSGYTF. In DNA, the CDR3 is TGTGCCAGCAGTTTCAACAGGGGGAGCGGCTACACCTTC.

The genes are TRBV4-1 and TRBJ2-3; 10 bases are a match to TRBD2. CDR3 length: 17 amino acids. Germline CDR1 is MGHRA and CDR2 is YSYEKL. V lost 0 bases and J lost 1; bases outside the gene matches: 4. The DNA for the CDR3 is TGCGCCAGCAGCCAAGAACCTAGCGGGGGAGGCACAGATACGCAGTATTTT. Translated, it gives CASSQEPSGGGTDTQYF.